This T cell receptor (beta chain) was captured in a study of blood T cell repertoires in COVID-19. On the study more broadly: Sites in the United States, Italy and Spain provided acute and convalescent COVID-19 samples. Sources were T cells, B-cell-depleted T cells, or PBMCs; the material itself was cDNA or gDNA.

Authors' analysis steps: Cell counts per sample came from amplifying reference gene primers. Assay: immunoSEQ multiplex PCR; the TCRdb copy retains only in-frame clones and omits some. From that table come the V and J calls and clone size; the DNA was used to work out D and trimming. This sample has around 56,000 clones, with roughly nine tenths found just once. Sequenced material: peripheral blood. The receptor was derived from a woman in her sixties or seventies with active or convalescent COVID-19.

For the CDR3, the DNA is TGTGCCAGCAGTCCTGTGGGGCAGGGAACCTACGAGCAGTACTTC. Translated, it gives CASSPVGQGTYEQYF. This rearrangement joins TRBV27 to TRBJ2-7, with D possibly TRBD1 on 5 matching bases. In germline, CDR1 is MNHEY, CDR2 SMNVEV (reference sequence). Trimming pared 5 bases from V and 2 bases from J, leaving 16 bases between. CDR3 length: 15 residues.